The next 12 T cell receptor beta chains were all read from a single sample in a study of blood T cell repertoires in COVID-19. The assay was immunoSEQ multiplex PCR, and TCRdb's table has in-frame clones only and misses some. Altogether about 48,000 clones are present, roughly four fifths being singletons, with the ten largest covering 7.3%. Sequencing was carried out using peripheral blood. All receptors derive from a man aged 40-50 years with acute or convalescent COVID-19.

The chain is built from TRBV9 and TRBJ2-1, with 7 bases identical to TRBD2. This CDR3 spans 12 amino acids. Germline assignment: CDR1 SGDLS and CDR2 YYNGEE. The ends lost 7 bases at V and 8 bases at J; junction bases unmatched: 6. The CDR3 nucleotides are TGTGCCAGCGGAGCGGGGAGCTATGAGCAGTTCTTC. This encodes CASGAGSYEQFF.

The CDR3: CASSARGLLTNEKLFF. In DNA, the CDR3 is TGTGCCAGCAGCGCCAGGGGGCTGCTCACTAATGAAAAACTGTTTTTT. The V gene is TRBV9, the J gene TRBJ1-4, with 8 bases fitting TRBD1. After removal of 3 bases from V and 2 bases from J, the junction contained 6 bases not matched to a gene. Germline V lookup: CDR1 SGDLS, CDR2 YYNGEE. CDR3 length: 16 amino acids. Based on the CDR3 plus reference TRBV9 and TRBJ1-4, the full variable domain is DSGVTQTPKHLITATGQRVTLRCSPRSGDLSVYWYQQSLDQGLQFLIQYYNGEERAKGNILERFSAQQFPDLHSELNLSSLELGDSALYFCASSARGLLTNEKLFFGSGTQLSVL.

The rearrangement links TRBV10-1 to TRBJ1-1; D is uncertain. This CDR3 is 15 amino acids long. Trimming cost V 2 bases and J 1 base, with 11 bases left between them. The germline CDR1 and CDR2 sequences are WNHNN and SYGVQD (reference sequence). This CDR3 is CASSERRGANTEAFF. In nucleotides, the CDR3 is TGCGCCAGCAGTGAGAGGAGAGGCGCGAACACTGAAGCTTTCTTT.

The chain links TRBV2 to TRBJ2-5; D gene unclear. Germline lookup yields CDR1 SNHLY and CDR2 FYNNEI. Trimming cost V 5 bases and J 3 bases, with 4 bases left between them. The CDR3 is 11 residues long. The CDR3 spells CASSLKETQYF. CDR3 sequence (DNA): TGTGCCAGCAGTTTAAAAGAGACCCAGTACTTC.

The CDR3 DNA is TGTGCCAGCAGTCTAGCGGGGGGGCCTCGAAACACCGGGGAGCTGTTTTTT. This encodes CASSLAGGPRNTGELFF. V is TRBV9 and J is TRBJ2-2; 12 nucleotides match TRBD2. J gave up 2 bases and V 5 bases, and 7 bases lay outside the gene matches. The CDR3 covers 17 residues. Germline V gene data show CDR1 as SGDLS and CDR2 as YYNGEE.

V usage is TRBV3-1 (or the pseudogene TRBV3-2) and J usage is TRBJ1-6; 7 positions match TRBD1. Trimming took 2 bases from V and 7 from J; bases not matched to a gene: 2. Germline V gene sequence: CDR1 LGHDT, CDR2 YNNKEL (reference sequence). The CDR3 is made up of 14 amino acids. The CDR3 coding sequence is TGTGCCAGCAGCCAAAGGACAGGCAATTCACCCCTCCACTTT. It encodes CASSQRTGNSPLHF.

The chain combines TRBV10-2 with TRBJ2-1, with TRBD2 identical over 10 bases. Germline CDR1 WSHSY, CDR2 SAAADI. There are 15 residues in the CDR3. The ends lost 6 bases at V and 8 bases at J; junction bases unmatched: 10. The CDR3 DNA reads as TGCGCCAGCAGGACCCGAGCGGGGGGGCTTGATGAGCAGTTCTTC. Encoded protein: CASRTRAGGLDEQFF.

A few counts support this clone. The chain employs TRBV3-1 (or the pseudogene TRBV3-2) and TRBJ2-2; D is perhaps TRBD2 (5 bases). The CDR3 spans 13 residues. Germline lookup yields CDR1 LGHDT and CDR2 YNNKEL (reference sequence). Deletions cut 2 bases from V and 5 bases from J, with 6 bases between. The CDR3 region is CASSQSGTGELFF. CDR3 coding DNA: TGTGCCAGCAGCCAATCGGGGACCGGGGAGCTGTTTTTT.

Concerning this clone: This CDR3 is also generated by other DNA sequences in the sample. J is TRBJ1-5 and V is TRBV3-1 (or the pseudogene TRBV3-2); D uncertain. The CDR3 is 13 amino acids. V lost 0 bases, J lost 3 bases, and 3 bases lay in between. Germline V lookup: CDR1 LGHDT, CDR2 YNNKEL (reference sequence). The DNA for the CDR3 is TGTGCCAGCAGCCAAGACCTCAATCAGCCCCAGCATTTT. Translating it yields CASSQDLNQPQHF.

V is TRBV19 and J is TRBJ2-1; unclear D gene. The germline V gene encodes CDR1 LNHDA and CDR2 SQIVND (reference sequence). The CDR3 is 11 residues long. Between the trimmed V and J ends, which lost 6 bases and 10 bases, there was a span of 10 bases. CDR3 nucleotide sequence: TGTGCCAGTAGCTCGGGTGGAGAGCAGTTCTTC. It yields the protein CASSSGGEQFF.

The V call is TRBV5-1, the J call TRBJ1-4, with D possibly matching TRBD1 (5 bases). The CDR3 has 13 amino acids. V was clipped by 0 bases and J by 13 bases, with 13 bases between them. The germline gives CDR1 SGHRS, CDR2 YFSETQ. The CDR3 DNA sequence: TGCGCCAGCAGCTTGGATTCGGAGGGGTCACTGTTTTTT. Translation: CASSLDSEGSLFF. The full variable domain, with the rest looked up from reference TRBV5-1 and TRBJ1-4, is KAGVTQTPRYLIKTRGQQVTLSCSPISGHRSVSWYQQTPGQGLQFLFEYFSETQRNKGNFPGRFSGRQFSNSRSEMNVSTLELGDSALYLCASSLDSEGSLFFGSGTQLSVL.

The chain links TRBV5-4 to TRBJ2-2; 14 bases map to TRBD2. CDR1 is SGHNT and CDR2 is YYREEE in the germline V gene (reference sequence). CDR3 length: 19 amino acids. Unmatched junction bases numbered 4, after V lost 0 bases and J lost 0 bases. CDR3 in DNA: TGTGCCAGCAGCTTGGGGGGACTAGCGGGGGCCGCGAACACCGGGGAGCTGTTTTTT. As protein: CASSLGGLAGAANTGELFF.